The 27 T cell receptor beta chains reported below all come from one sample, sequenced in a study of T cell responses to AZD1222 COVID-19 vaccine. Assay used: immunoSEQ multiplex PCR; TCRdb lists only in-frame clones, some missing. The top ten clones hold 2.8% of a sample with 120,000 to 150,000 clones, about nine tenths of them seen once. This material consisted of peripheral blood, taken on day 0 of MenACWY control vaccination. The receptors originated from an adult in good health.

This chain uses TRBV5-8 with TRBJ1-6, with D unclear. CDR1 and CDR2 (germline): SGHTS, YDEGEE. V lost 1 base to trimming and J lost 7 bases, with 9 bases between them. The CDR3 has 14 amino acids. Here the CDR3 DNA reads TGTGCCAGCAGCTTGTGGGGAACAAATTCACCCCTCCACTTT. It is translated as CASSLWGTNSPLHF.

This clone came up once. This rearrangement joins TRBV5-8 to TRBJ1-5; 7 bases align to TRBD1. With 3 bases clipped from V and 5 bases from J, the junction kept 5 bases outside the gene matches. The CDR3 totals 14 residues. CDR1 is SGHTS, CDR2 YDEGEE, per germline. DNA for the CDR3: TGTGCCAGCAGCTACGACAGGGCTGATCAGCCCCAGCATTTT. This codes for CASSYDRADQPQHF.

The gene calls are TRBV3-1 (or the pseudogene TRBV3-2) and TRBJ2-6; maybe TRBD2 (5 bases). The CDR3 totals 15 residues. Germline values: CDR1 LGHDT, CDR2 YNNKEL (reference sequence). The ends were cut back, 4 bases at V and 2 bases at J, with 9 bases in the middle. CDR3 coding DNA: TGTGCCAGCAGCCTCCCGAGGGCTGGGGCCAACGTCCTGACTTTC. This encodes CASSLPRAGANVLTF.

This rearrangement joins TRBV7-2 to TRBJ2-1; TRBD1 is a possible D gene (5 bases). V was trimmed by 4 bases and J by 13 bases, leaving 23 bases between them. This CDR3 has 15 amino acids. CDR1 and CDR2 from the germline V gene are SGHTA and FQGNSA. CDR3 residues: CASSYPKGQTLHQFF. The CDR3 DNA reads as TGTGCCAGCAGCTACCCGAAGGGGCAAACCTTGCACCAGTTCTTC.

The chain recombines TRBV10-3 with TRBJ2-7; possible D gene TRBD1, 6 bases. Trimming took 11 bases from V and 3 from J, leaving 14 bases between them. Germline V gene sequence: CDR1 ENHRY, CDR2 SYGVKD. The CDR3 spans 12 residues. The CDR3 DNA is TGTGCCTCGTCAGGGGTTAACTACGAGCAGTACTTC. Translating it yields CASSGVNYEQYF.

The chain combines TRBV10-3 with TRBJ1-6, with TRBD1 matching over 7 bases. Germline loops: CDR1 ENHRY, CDR2 SYGVKD. J was trimmed by 7 bases and V by 5 bases; bases with no gene match: 8. This CDR3 is built from 15 residues. The CDR3 DNA sequence: TGTGCCATCAGTTCGGGGGACAGCGCCAATTCACCCCTCCACTTT. Translation gives CAISSGDSANSPLHF.

Regarding this clone: An end of the junction differs from the germline gene, which may be a read error. The V gene is TRBV27, the J gene TRBJ1-1; tentative D call: TRBD1 (6 bases). CDR3 length equals 16 residues. Germline CDR1 is MNHEY and CDR2 is SMNVEV (reference sequence). The CDR3 DNA reads as TGTGCCAGCAGATTATCCTACGGCAGGGGGAACACTGAAGCTTTCTTT. The encoded protein is CASRLSYGRGNTEAFF.

The chain employs TRBV2 and TRBJ1-5; a weak D match, TRBD1 (5 bases). Germline CDR1 and CDR2: SNHLY and FYNNEI. Trimming cost V 4 bases and J 2 bases, with 12 bases left between them. The CDR3 totals 15 residues. CDR3 DNA sequence: TGTGCCAGCAGTGGGTCCCTAGGGGGCAATCAGCCCCAGCATTTT. It codes for CASSGSLGGNQPQHF.

This CDR3 is CASSLSAGYSYEQYF. CDR3 nucleotides: TGTGCCAGCAGTTTATCGGCAGGGTACTCCTACGAGCAGTACTTC. The chain has TRBV28 and TRBJ2-7, with a weak D call TRBD1 (5 bases). Germline values: CDR1 MDHEN, CDR2 SYDVKM. This CDR3 has 15 amino acids. The V end was cut by 1 base, the J end by 0 bases, with 10 bases between.

The J gene is TRBJ2-7, the V gene TRBV2, with TRBD1 matching over 8 bases. The CDR3 runs 13 residues. The germline CDR1 and CDR2 sequences are SNHLY and FYNNEI. J gave up 3 bases and V 6 bases, and 4 bases lay outside the gene matches. CDR3 sequence: CASSKDRVYEQYF. Written as DNA, the CDR3 is TGTGCCAGCAGCAAGGACAGGGTCTACGAGCAGTACTTC.

The chain joins TRBV21-1 to TRBJ2-2; TRBD2 reflects the table's D call only, with no check against the DNA. TRBV21-1 counts as a pseudogene. The CDR3 covers 17 residues. The CDR3 loop reads CASENYGGRSNTGELFF. CDR3 bases: TGTGCCAGCGAAAACTATGGCGGGAGGTCGAACACCGGGGAGCTGTTTTTT.

The rearrangement joins TRBV5-1 to TRBJ2-5; no firm D call. The CDR3 is 13 amino acids. Germline values: CDR1 SGHRS, CDR2 YFSETQ. The V end lost 2 bases, the J end lost 2 bases, and 7 bases lay between the germline ends. CDR3 bases: TGCGCCAGCAGCTTCCTGGGGCAAGAGACCCAGTACTTC. Translating it yields CASSFLGQETQYF.

The chain combines TRBV11-2 with TRBJ2-1; TRBD2 matches 15 bases. The CDR3 has 15 amino acids. CDR1 is SGHAT, CDR2 FQNNGV, per germline. J gave up 10 bases and V 5 bases, and 6 bases lay outside the gene matches. Here the CDR3 DNA reads TGTGCCAGCAGCGGACTAGCGGGGGGGGTTCGGGAGCAGTTCTTC. Translating gives CASSGLAGGVREQFF.

The gene calls are TRBV2 and TRBJ1-4; no clear D. CDR3 length: 13 amino acids. From germline, CDR1 is SNHLY and CDR2 FYNNEI. The V and J ends lost 2 bases and 8 bases respectively, with 9 bases between them. As DNA, the CDR3 is TGTGCCAGCAGTGAAACCAGGACGGAAAAACTGTTTTTT. It is translated as CASSETRTEKLFF. Based on the CDR3 plus reference TRBV2 and TRBJ1-4, the full variable domain is EPEVTQTPSHQVTQMGQEVILRCVPISNHLYFYWYRQILGQKVEFLVSFYNNEISEKSEIFDDQFSVERPDGSNFTLKIRSTKLEDSAMYFCASSETRTEKLFFGSGTQLSVL.

The chain links TRBV7-2 to TRBJ2-2; TRBD2 matches 7 bases. Trimming removed 2 bases from V and 6 bases from J; junction bases left unmatched: 9. The CDR3 covers 16 residues. Germline assignment: CDR1 SGHTA and CDR2 FQGNSA. In nucleotides, the CDR3 is TGTGCCAGCAGCTTATGGACGGGAGGAGGGGCCGGGGAGCTGTTTTTT. Translation: CASSLWTGGGAGELFF.

The gene calls are TRBV15 and TRBJ2-7; D may be TRBD1 or TRBD2 (6 bases each). Germline CDR1 and CDR2: LNHNV and YYDKDF (reference sequence). This CDR3 has 16 amino acids. Trimming took 3 bases from V and 0 from J, leaving 15 bases between them. Written as DNA, the CDR3 is TGTGCCACCAGCAGCGGACAGCGGGCCGTCTCCTACGAGCAGTACTTC. Protein sequence: CATSSGQRAVSYEQYF.

This clone was observed a single time. V gene TRBV4-1 combines with J gene TRBJ2-1; D gene uncertain. Trimming took 4 bases from V and 6 from J, leaving 16 bases between them. Looked up from germline, CDR1 is MGHRA and CDR2 is YSYEKL. The CDR3 runs to 15 residues. The CDR3 here is CASSLELTPSNEQFF. In nucleotides, the CDR3 is TGCGCCAGCAGCCTGGAGTTGACCCCTAGCAATGAGCAGTTCTTC.

The chain carries TRBV9 and TRBJ1-5; possible D gene TRBD1, 5 bases. Germline V lookup: CDR1 SGDLS, CDR2 YYNGEE. This CDR3 has 15 amino acids. V was clipped by 4 bases and J by 6 bases, with 17 bases between them. CDR3 sequence: CASSSDSQVSQPQHF. For the CDR3, the DNA is TGTGCCAGCAGCTCCGACTCACAGGTATCTCAGCCCCAGCATTTT.

V is TRBV16 and J is TRBJ1-2; 7 positions agree with TRBD1. V shed 4 bases, J shed 8 bases, and the junction held 7 bases outside the gene matches. The CDR3 is 13 amino acids. Germline-derived CDR1 and CDR2 are KGHSY and FQNENV. The CDR3 nucleotides are TGTGCCAGCAGCCCAGGTAGGGGGCTGGGCTACACCTTC. Protein: CASSPGRGLGYTF.

The J gene is TRBJ1-5, the V gene TRBV28; D is possibly TRBD1 (6 bases). The CDR3 runs to 15 residues. The germline V gene has CDR1 MDHEN and CDR2 SYDVKM. With 2 bases removed from V and 3 bases from J, the gap between germline ends came to 11 bases. CDR3 region: CASSLPGALNQPQHF. In nucleotides, the CDR3 is TGTGCCAGCAGTTTACCAGGGGCCCTCAATCAGCCCCAGCATTTT. Full variable domain (rest looked up from reference TRBV28 and TRBJ1-5): DVKVTQSSRYLVKRTGEKVFLECVQDMDHENMFWYRQDPGLGLRLIYFSYDVKMKEKGDIPEGYSVSREKKERFSLILESASTNQTSMYLCASSLPGALNQPQHFGDGTRLSIL.

The J gene is TRBJ2-7, the V gene TRBV27; TRBD2 is a possible D gene (5 bases). This CDR3 has 16 residues. With 6 bases removed from V and 1 base from J, the gap between germline ends came to 19 bases. Germline lookup yields CDR1 MNHEY and CDR2 SMNVEV (reference sequence). CDR3 DNA: TGTGCCAGCAGCCCAACCGGGATTAGAATTTCCTACGAGCAGTACTTC. This translates into CASSPTGIRISYEQYF.

The chain is built from TRBV19 and TRBJ2-7, with TRBD1 identical over 7 bases. Trimming at V came to 3 bases and at J to 5 bases, leaving 13 bases not matched to a gene. Looked up from germline, CDR1 is LNHDA and CDR2 is SQIVND (reference sequence). This CDR3 is built from 16 residues. The CDR3, as DNA: TGTGCCAGTAGTATGGGGACAGTTGCTCGCCTGGACGAGCAGTACTTC. It yields the protein CASSMGTVARLDEQYF.

A few counts support this clone. The chain employs TRBV6-4 and TRBJ2-1; no clear D gene. Germline assignment: CDR1 MRHNA and CDR2 SNTAGT. Trimming took off 0 bases at V and 8 bases at J, with 11 bases between the two ends. The CDR3 runs to 14 residues. CDR3 nucleotide sequence: TGTGCCAGCAGTGACTCAGAACAGACCCATGAGCAGTTCTTC. Residues: CASSDSEQTHEQFF.

The V call is TRBV27, the J call TRBJ2-5; TRBD2 matches 11 bases. Looked up from germline, CDR1 is MNHEY and CDR2 is SMNVEV (reference sequence). Unmatched junction bases numbered 2, after V lost 6 bases and J lost 2 bases. The CDR3 covers 14 residues. CDR3 sequence (DNA): TGTGCCAGCAGACTAGCGGGAGTTCAAGAGACCCAGTACTTC. Its translation is CASRLAGVQETQYF.

The chain couples TRBV12-3 or TRBV12-4 to TRBJ1-1; D uncertain. V dropped 1 base and J dropped 6 bases, with 6 bases sitting between them. This CDR3 has 12 amino acids. CDR3 residues: CASSLGRSEAFF. CDR3 bases: TGTGCCAGCAGTTTAGGGAGATCTGAAGCTTTCTTT.

This chain links TRBV5-1 with TRBJ1-2, with D possibly being TRBD1 (5 bases). Germline CDR1 and CDR2: SGHRS and YFSETQ. The V end lost 4 bases, the J end lost 1 base, and 14 bases lay between the germline ends. The CDR3 is 15 residues long. This chain's CDR3 is CASSPQGGNNYGYTF. Written as DNA, the CDR3 is TGCGCCAGCAGCCCCCAGGGAGGGAATAACTATGGCTACACCTTC.

The CDR3 region has the DNA TGTGCCAGCAGCCCACGAACCGGCGATGAGCAGTTCTTC. Residues: CASSPRTGDEQFF. The chain employs TRBV4-2 and TRBJ2-1; D is unresolved. The germline V gene encodes CDR1 LGHNA and CDR2 YNFKEQ. This CDR3 is 13 amino acids long. The V end lost 4 bases, the J end lost 8 bases, and 12 bases lay between the germline ends.